Sequencing of this TCR beta chain was carried out in a study of T cell repertoires and HLA-DP antigens. In the study overall: The donors, ranging 18-to-29 to 60-to-69 years, included a couple of males and one female. Average DNA input: roughly 230 ng for CD137+CD4+ sorts, roughly 1.2 ug pre-culture.

Worth noting for this clone: Antigen unknown.

General study points: Total CD4+ responders were stimulated by HeLa antigen-presenting cells.

The V gene's germline CDR1 is SGHNT and CDR2 YENEEA. V was clipped by 3 bases and J by 1 base, with 6 bases between them. This CDR3 has 14 amino acids. Amplification used primers for 54 TRBV and 13 TRBJ segments. Only in-frame clones appear in the TCRdb table, and some are missing; sequencing was by immunoSEQ multiplex PCR. Of about 73,000 clones in the sample, just under 80% were seen once. Source material: CD4+ T cells from PBMCs. J is TRBJ2-2 and V is TRBV11-3; no firm D call. The clonotype originates from a man between 60 and 75 years old in good health and CMV-seronegative. The CDR3 DNA is TGTGCCAGCAGCTTTAACTTGAACACCGGGGAGCTGTTTTTT. Translated, it gives CASSFNLNTGELFF. Complete variable domain (other parts from reference TRBV11-3 and TRBJ2-2): EAGVVQSPRYKIIEKKQPVAFWCNPISGHNTLYWYLQNLGQGPELLIRYENEEAVDDSQLPKDRFSAERLKGVDSTLKIQPAELGDSAVYLCASSFNLNTGELFFGEGSRLTVL.